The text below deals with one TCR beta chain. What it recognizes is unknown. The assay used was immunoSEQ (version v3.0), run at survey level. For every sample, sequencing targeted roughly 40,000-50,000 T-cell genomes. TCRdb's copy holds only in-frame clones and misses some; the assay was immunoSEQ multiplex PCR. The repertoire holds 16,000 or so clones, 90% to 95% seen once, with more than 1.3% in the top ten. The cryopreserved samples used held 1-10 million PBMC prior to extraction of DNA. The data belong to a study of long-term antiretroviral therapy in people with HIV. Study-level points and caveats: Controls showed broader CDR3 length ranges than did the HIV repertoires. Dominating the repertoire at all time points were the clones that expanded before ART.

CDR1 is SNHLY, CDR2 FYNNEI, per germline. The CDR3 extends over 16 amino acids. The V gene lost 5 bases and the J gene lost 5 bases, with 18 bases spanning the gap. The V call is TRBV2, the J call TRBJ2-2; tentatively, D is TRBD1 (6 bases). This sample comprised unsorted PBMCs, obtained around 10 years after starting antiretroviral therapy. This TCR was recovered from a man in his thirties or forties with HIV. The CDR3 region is CASSPDTGFLTGELFF. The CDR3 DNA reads TGTGCCAGCAGTCCGGACACAGGGTTTTTGACCGGGGAGCTGTTTTTT.